Following are 24 T cell receptor beta chains from one sample sequenced in a study of T-cell reconstitution after alpha-beta-depleted transplantation in children. The library targeted TCRbeta and was prepared with unique molecular identifiers. TCRdb processed the PCR reads anew with MiXCR; each CDR3 protein has one entry. Of a few hundred thousand distinct CDR3 sequences listed, around a tenth are singletons. The source material was peripheral blood, sampled 180 days after TCRalphabeta/CD19-depleted stem cell transplant. The origin of the receptors is a male patient aged 2-15 years who had a stem cell transplant for chronic granulomatous disease, so the T cells may come from the graft donor.

This clonotype was seen many times. The genes are TRBV10-3 and TRBJ2-7; 9 bases line up with TRBD1. The CDR3 covers 16 residues. CDR1 and CDR2 (germline): ENHRY, SYGVKD. Germline trimming cut 2 bases from V and 1 base from J; bases unmatched to any gene: 6. CDR3 in DNA: TGTGCCATCAGTGAGCGACCGGGACAGGGATCCTACGAGCAGTACTTC. It translates to CAISERPGQGSYEQYF.

This clonotype has at least ten counts. The V and J genes are TRBV21-1 and TRBJ1-5. TRBV21-1 is a listed pseudogene. The length of the CDR3 is 14 residues. In DNA form, the CDR3 reads TGTGCCAGCAGCACCGAAGTGGGGAATCAGCCCCAGCATTTT. Translating it yields CASSTEVGNQPQHF.

This clonotype was found many times. This chain uses TRBV12-3 or TRBV12-4 with TRBJ2-2, with D hard to call. The V and J ends lost 3 bases and 6 bases respectively, with 14 bases between them. CDR3 size: 15 residues. The CDR3 DNA follows: TGTGCCAGCAGTTTCAAAGGGAATGATGCCGGGGAGCTGTTTTTT. Translation: CASSFKGNDAGELFF.

The sample holds many counts of this clonotype. V gene TRBV11-2 combines with J gene TRBJ2-5, with 7 bases identical to TRBD2. The CDR3 length is 14 residues. The germline gives CDR1 SGHAT, CDR2 FQNNGV. V lost 5 bases to trimming and J lost 1 base; unmatched junction nucleotides: 4. CDR3 region: CASSHASGQETQYF. In nucleotides, the CDR3 is TGTGCCAGCAGCCACGCTAGCGGCCAAGAGACCCAGTACTTC.

This clonotype showed up many times. The chain uses TRBV20-1 and TRBJ2-7, with D unresolved. The V end was cut by 4 bases, the J end by 4 bases, with 17 bases between. In germline, CDR1 is DFQATT, CDR2 SNEGSKA (reference sequence). The CDR3 is 14 amino acids. The CDR3 region is CSATGQASWYEQYF. CDR3 nucleotides: TGCAGTGCTACGGGCCAGGCCTCCTGGTACGAGCAGTACTTC.

This clonotype was seen many times. The chain is built from TRBV20-1 and TRBJ1-2; D unresolved. This CDR3 has 9 amino acids. Germline V gene lookup returns CDR1 DFQATT and CDR2 SNEGSKA (reference sequence). The V and J ends lost 6 bases and 7 bases respectively, with 6 bases between them. The CDR3, as DNA: TGCAGTGCCGGTCCTGGCTACACCTTC. Amino acids: CSAGPGYTF.

This clonotype was detected ten times or more. This rearrangement joins TRBV28 to TRBJ2-5, with 15 positions matching TRBD2. J was trimmed by 5 bases and V by 5 bases; bases with no gene match: 6. The CDR3 consists of 16 residues. The germline V gene encodes CDR1 MDHEN and CDR2 SYDVKM. The chain's CDR3 is CASSRSGTSGRETQYF. CDR3 nucleotides: TGTGCCAGCAGTCGCTCCGGGACTAGCGGGAGGGAGACCCAGTACTTC.

This clonotype showed up many times. This sequence joins TRBV4-1 and TRBJ2-5; TRBD2 aligns across 15 bases. V dropped 2 bases and J dropped 5; count of bases not matched to a gene: 18. CDR1 is MGHRA and CDR2 is YSYEKL in the germline V gene. This CDR3 has 21 residues. CDR3 protein: CASSQPRTSGGAELSAETQYF. CDR3 sequence (DNA): TGCGCCAGCAGCCAACCGAGGACTAGCGGGGGGGCCGAGTTGTCTGCGGAGACCCAGTACTTC.

In this sample, this clonotype turned up many times. This chain links TRBV19 with TRBJ2-1, with D possibly matching TRBD2 (6 bases). The CDR3 spans 14 residues. V gave up 3 bases and J gave up 2 bases, with 8 bases separating them. The germline V gene encodes CDR1 LNHDA and CDR2 SQIVND (reference sequence). CDR3 residues: CASSIPGAYNEQFF. CDR3 DNA sequence: TGTGCCAGTAGTATCCCGGGAGCCTACAATGAGCAGTTCTTC.

This clonotype has at least ten counts. The chain recombines TRBV6-1 with TRBJ2-2; 10 bases align to TRBD2. The germline V gene has CDR1 MNHNS and CDR2 SASEGT. CDR3 length: 16 amino acids. V shed 4 bases, J shed 1 base, and the junction held 3 bases outside the gene matches. The CDR3 protein is CASSGGLAKNTGELFF. Written as DNA, the CDR3 is TGTGCCAGCAGTGGGGGACTAGCGAAGAACACCGGGGAGCTGTTTTTT.

At least ten counts were recorded for this clonotype. CDR3 nucleotides: TGTGCCAGCAGTTTGGTTTCGTTAGGAGCCCCTGGAAACACCATATATTTT. Translated, it gives CASSLVSLGAPGNTIYF. This chain connects TRBV12-3 or TRBV12-4 to TRBJ1-3; D not certain. The CDR3 totals 17 residues. V lost 3 bases and J 2 bases, leaving 17 bases between the germline ends.

This clonotype occurred a few times. The rearrangement links TRBV7-9 to TRBJ1-1; D perhaps matches TRBD1 (5 bases). Trimming cost V 4 bases and J 4 bases, with 13 bases left between them. In germline, CDR1 is SEHNR, CDR2 FQNEAQ (reference sequence). The length of the CDR3 is 14 residues. CDR3 amino acids: CASSSGRWGTEAFF. CDR3 bases: TGTGCCAGCAGCTCGGGACGATGGGGCACTGAAGCTTTCTTT.

At least ten counts were recorded for this clonotype. The chain has TRBV20-1 and TRBJ1-1; 8 positions agree with TRBD1. With 1 base clipped from V and 3 bases from J, the junction kept 4 bases outside the gene matches. The germline gives CDR1 DFQATT, CDR2 SNEGSKA (reference sequence). The CDR3 runs 14 residues. Here the CDR3 reads CSARGLQGDTEAFF. DNA of the CDR3: TGCAGTGCTAGAGGCCTACAGGGGGACACTGAAGCTTTCTTT.

This clonotype was detected many times. V usage is TRBV20-1 and J usage is TRBJ2-2; D may be TRBD1 or TRBD2 (5 bases each). The CDR3 consists of 13 residues. Germline CDR1 is DFQATT and CDR2 is SNEGSKA (reference sequence). Trimming took off 6 bases at V and 4 bases at J, with 12 bases between the two ends. The chain's CDR3 is CSATTGGTGELFF. The CDR3 nucleotides are TGCAGTGCGACGACTGGGGGCACCGGGGAGCTGTTTTTT.

This clonotype came up many times. The DNA for the CDR3 is TGCGCCAGCAGCTCTTGGTCCCAGATTGCGAACACCGGGGAGCTGTTTTTT. It encodes CASSSWSQIANTGELFF. The V and J genes are TRBV5-1 and TRBJ2-2; unclear D gene. V was shortened by 3 bases and J by 0 bases, with 15 bases between the two germline ends. The CDR3 has 17 residues. Germline CDR1 SGHRS, CDR2 YFSETQ.

The table lists this clonotype with many counts. The J gene is TRBJ2-1, the V gene TRBV7-9; 10 positions agree with TRBD2. The germline V gene has CDR1 SEHNR and CDR2 FQNEAQ (reference sequence). Unmatched junction bases numbered 7, after V lost 5 bases and J lost 6 bases. CDR3 length: 15 amino acids. The CDR3 is CASSPSGTSVNEQFF. The CDR3 DNA is TGTGCCAGCAGCCCTTCCGGGACTAGCGTCAATGAGCAGTTCTTC.

At least ten counts were recorded for this clonotype. This chain connects TRBV12-3 or TRBV12-4 to TRBJ2-7; a weak D match, TRBD2 (6 bases). The CDR3 extends over 14 amino acids. Deletions cut 7 bases from V and 0 bases from J, with 13 bases between. The CDR3 here is CASTPGLLSYEQYF. The CDR3 nucleotides are TGTGCCAGCACCCCGGGACTTCTCTCCTACGAGCAGTACTTC.

This clonotype was counted at least ten times. The rearrangement links TRBV7-9 to TRBJ1-6; D is unresolved. The CDR3 runs 15 residues. Trimming removed 5 bases from V and 4 bases from J, with 12 bases in between. Germline values: CDR1 SEHNR, CDR2 FQNEAQ (reference sequence). The CDR3: CASSDELGYNSPLHF. The CDR3 nucleotides read TGTGCCAGCAGCGATGAGCTCGGGTATAATTCACCCCTCCACTTT.

There are many counts of this clonotype. This rearrangement joins TRBV20-1 to TRBJ2-1, with 11 bases that match TRBD2. V was pared by 6 bases and J by 4 bases, with 5 bases of the junction left unmatched. Germline lookup yields CDR1 DFQATT and CDR2 SNEGSKA (reference sequence). CDR3 length: 14 residues. CDR3 in DNA: TGCAGTGCCCCTGGGACTAGCGGTTACAATGAGCAGTTCTTC. Protein product: CSAPGTSGYNEQFF.

This clonotype was recorded many times. The rearrangement links TRBV5-8 to TRBJ2-2; TRBD1 aligns across 7 bases. Germline V gene data show CDR1 as SGHTS and CDR2 as YDEGEE. J gave up 5 bases and V 4 bases, and 14 bases lay outside the gene matches. This CDR3 contains 17 residues. CDR3 loop: CASSPRDRTVVTGELFF. The CDR3 nucleotides read TGTGCCAGCAGCCCGAGGGACAGAACTGTTGTGACCGGGGAGCTGTTTTTT.

This clonotype was observed many times. The J gene is TRBJ2-1, the V gene TRBV5-1; TRBD1 is a possible D gene (5 bases). Trimming pared 3 bases from V and 6 bases from J, leaving 10 bases between. The length of the CDR3 is 13 residues. The germline V gene encodes CDR1 SGHRS and CDR2 YFSETQ. The chain's CDR3 is CASSSTGSNEQFF. The CDR3 coding sequence is TGCGCCAGCAGCTCTACAGGATCCAATGAGCAGTTCTTC.

This clonotype has at least ten counts. V is TRBV7-2 and J is TRBJ2-1, with D maybe TRBD1 (6 bases). The germline V gene encodes CDR1 SGHTA and CDR2 FQGNSA. Between the trimmed V and J ends, which lost 5 bases and 4 bases, there was a span of 27 bases. There are 19 residues in the CDR3. DNA for the CDR3: TGTGCCAGCAGCGGAGCCCTAAATATGGGGACAACGAAGTACAATGAGCAGTTCTTC. Amino acid sequence: CASSGALNMGTTKYNEQFF.

This clonotype came up many times. This chain links TRBV7-2 with TRBJ2-7; possibly TRBD2 for D (6 bases). V lost 5 bases and J lost 2, with 16 bases in between. CDR3 length equals 15 residues. Germline loops: CDR1 SGHTA, CDR2 FQGNSA. The CDR3 DNA reads as TGTGCCAGCAGCCGACCGGGGACTGGGGCCTACGAGCAGTACTTC. Encoded protein: CASSRPGTGAYEQYF.

This clonotype was seen at least ten times. This chain joins TRBV27 and TRBJ2-2; D remains unclear. Germline V CDR1 and CDR2: MNHEY, SMNVEV (reference sequence). CDR3 size: 14 residues. V lost 6 bases and J 0 bases, leaving 8 bases between the germline ends. In DNA form, the CDR3 reads TGTGCCAGCAGACTGGGCTCGAACACCGGGGAGCTGTTTTTT. Encoded protein: CASRLGSNTGELFF.